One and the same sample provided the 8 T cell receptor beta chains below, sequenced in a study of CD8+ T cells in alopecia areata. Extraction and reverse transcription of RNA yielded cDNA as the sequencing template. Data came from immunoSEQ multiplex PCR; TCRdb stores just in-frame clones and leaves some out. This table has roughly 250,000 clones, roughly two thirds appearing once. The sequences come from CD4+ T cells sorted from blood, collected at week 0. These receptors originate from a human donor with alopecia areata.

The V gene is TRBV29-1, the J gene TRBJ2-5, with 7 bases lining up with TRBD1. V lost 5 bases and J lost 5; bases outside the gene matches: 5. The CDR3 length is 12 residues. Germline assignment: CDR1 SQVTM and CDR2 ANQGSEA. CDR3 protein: CSVRQGSETQYF. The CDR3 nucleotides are TGCAGCGTTAGACAGGGAAGCGAGACCCAGTACTTC. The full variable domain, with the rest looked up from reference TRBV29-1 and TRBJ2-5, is SAVISQKPSRDICQRGTSLTIQCQVDSQVTMMFWYRQQPGQSLTLIATANQGSEATYESGFVIDKFPISRPNLTFSTLTVSNMSPEDSSIYLCSVRQGSETQYFGPGTRLLVL.

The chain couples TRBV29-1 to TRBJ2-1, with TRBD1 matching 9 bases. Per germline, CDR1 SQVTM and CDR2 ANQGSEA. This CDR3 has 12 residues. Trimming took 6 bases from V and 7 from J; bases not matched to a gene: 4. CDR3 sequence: CSVDGQGNEQFF. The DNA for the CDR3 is TGCAGCGTGGATGGACAGGGGAATGAGCAGTTCTTC.

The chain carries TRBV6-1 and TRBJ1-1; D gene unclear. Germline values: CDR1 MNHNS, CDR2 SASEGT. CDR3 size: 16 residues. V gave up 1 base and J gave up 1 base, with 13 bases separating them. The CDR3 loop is CASSEGLRRRNTEAFF. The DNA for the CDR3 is TGTGCCAGCAGTGAAGGGCTGCGCAGGAGGAACACTGAAGCTTTCTTT.

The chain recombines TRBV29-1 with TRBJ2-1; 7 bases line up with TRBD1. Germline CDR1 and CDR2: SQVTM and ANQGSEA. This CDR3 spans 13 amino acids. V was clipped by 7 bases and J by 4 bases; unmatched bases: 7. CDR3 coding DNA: TGCAGCGGCCGGGACAGACCTTACAATGAGCAGTTCTTC. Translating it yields CSGRDRPYNEQFF.

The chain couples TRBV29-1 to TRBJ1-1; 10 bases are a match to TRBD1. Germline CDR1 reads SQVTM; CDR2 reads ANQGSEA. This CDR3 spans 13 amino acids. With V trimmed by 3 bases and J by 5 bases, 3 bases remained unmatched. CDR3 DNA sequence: TGCAGCGTTGAGGGGACAGGGGTAACTGAAGCTTTCTTT. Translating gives CSVEGTGVTEAFF.

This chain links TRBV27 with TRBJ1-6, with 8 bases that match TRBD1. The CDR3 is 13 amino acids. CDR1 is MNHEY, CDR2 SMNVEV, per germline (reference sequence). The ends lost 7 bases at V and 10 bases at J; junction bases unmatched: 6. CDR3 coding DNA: TGTGCCAGCACCCAGGACAGGGACTCACCCCTCCACTTT. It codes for CASTQDRDSPLHF.

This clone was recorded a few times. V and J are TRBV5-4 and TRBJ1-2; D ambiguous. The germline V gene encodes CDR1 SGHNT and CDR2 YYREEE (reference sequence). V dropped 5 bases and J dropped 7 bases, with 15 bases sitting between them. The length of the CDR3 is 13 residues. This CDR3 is CASRPSGERGYTF. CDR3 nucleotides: TGTGCCAGCAGACCATCAGGAGAACGTGGCTACACCTTC.

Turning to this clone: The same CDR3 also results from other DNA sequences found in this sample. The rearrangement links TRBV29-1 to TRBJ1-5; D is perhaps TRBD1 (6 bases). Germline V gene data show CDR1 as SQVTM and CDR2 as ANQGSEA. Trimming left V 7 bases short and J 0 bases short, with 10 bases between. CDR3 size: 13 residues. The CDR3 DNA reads TGCAGCGCTGGACAGAGTAGCAATCAGCCCCAGCATTTT. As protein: CSAGQSSNQPQHF.